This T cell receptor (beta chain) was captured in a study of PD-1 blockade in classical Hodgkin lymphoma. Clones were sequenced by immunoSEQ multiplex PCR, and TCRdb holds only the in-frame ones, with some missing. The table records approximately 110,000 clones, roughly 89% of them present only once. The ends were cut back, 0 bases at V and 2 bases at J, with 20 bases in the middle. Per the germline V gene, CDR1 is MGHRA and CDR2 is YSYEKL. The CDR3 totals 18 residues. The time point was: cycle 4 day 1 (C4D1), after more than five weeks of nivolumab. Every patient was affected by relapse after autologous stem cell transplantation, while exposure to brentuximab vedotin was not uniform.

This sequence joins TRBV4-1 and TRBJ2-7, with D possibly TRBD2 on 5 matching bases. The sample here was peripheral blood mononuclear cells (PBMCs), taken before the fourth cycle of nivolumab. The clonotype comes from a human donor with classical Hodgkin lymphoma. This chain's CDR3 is CASSQEPSGPYPPYEQYF. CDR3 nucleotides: TGCGCCAGCAGCCAAGAACCAAGCGGACCCTACCCCCCCTACGAGCAGTACTTC.